The 20 T cell receptor beta chains in this list originate from one sample, sequenced in a study of post-analysis software for immune sequencing data. Findings and limits, study-wide: Five TRBV segments, TRBV5-6, TRBV5-1 and TRBV20-1 among them, were found more frequent in patients than controls.

Unique molecular identifiers featured in each of the TCR beta cDNA libraries. TCRdb independently ran MiXCR on the PCR reads; one entry per CDR3 protein. The sample includes 650,000 to 850,000 distinct CDR3 sequences, approximately 53% seen only once; the top ten take roughly 4.4%. No antigens are known for them. Source material: blood. These receptors were taken from a girl aged 5 to 17 with multiple sclerosis.

This clonotype was seen a few times. The chain links TRBV5-1 to TRBJ2-1, with TRBD2 matching over 9 bases. The V and J ends lost 0 bases and 1 base, in that order; junction bases with no gene match: 11. CDR1 is SGHRS, CDR2 YFSETQ, per germline. CDR3 length: 19 residues. CDR3 amino acids: CASSLEVAGAWSSYNEQFF. CDR3 DNA sequence: TGCGCCAGCAGCTTGGAAGTAGCGGGGGCCTGGTCTTCCTACAATGAGCAGTTCTTC. Filled out from reference TRBV5-1 and TRBJ2-1, the complete variable domain reads KAGVTQTPRYLIKTRGQQVTLSCSPISGHRSVSWYQQTPGQGLQFLFEYFSETQRNKGNFPGRFSGRQFSNSRSEMNVSTLELGDSALYLCASSLEVAGAWSSYNEQFFGPGTRLTVL.

The chain employs TRBV20-1 and TRBJ2-1; tentative D call: TRBD2 (6 bases). Trimming stripped 5 bases from V and 5 bases from J, with 13 bases between. The CDR3 loop spans 13 amino acids. Germline V CDR1 and CDR2: DFQATT, SNEGSKA (reference sequence). The DNA of the CDR3 is TGCAGTGCTCGCCGGGGACTCGACAATGAGCAGTTCTTC. It specifies CSARRGLDNEQFF.

The chain links TRBV2 to TRBJ2-3; D call uncertain. Looked up from germline, CDR1 is SNHLY and CDR2 is FYNNEI. The V end was cut by 6 bases, the J end by 2 bases, with 15 bases between. CDR3 length: 15 residues. The CDR3 DNA sequence: TGTGCCAGCAGGAGTCCAGGTCGACTCACAGATACGCAGTATTTT. This codes for CASRSPGRLTDTQYF.

This clonotype has just one count. This chain uses TRBV10-2 with TRBJ2-7; TRBD2 matches at 8 bases. The germline gives CDR1 WSHSY, CDR2 SAAADI. J was trimmed by 6 bases and V by 4 bases; bases with no gene match: 8. This CDR3 spans 14 amino acids. CDR3 sequence (DNA): TGCGCCAGCAGTGTTACGGGAGGGCCCTCCGAGCAGTACTTC. Its protein is CASSVTGGPSEQYF.

The rearrangement joins TRBV29-1 to TRBJ2-7; perhaps TRBD1 as D (5 bases). Germline V gene sequence: CDR1 SQVTM, CDR2 ANQGSEA. With 3 bases removed from V and 2 bases from J, the gap between germline ends came to 8 bases. The CDR3 is 12 residues long. In DNA form, the CDR3 reads TGCAGCGTTGAGGACACACCCTACGAGCAGTACTTC. Its protein is CSVEDTPYEQYF.

This rearrangement joins TRBV25-1 to TRBJ2-7; 8 positions match TRBD1. V gave up 4 bases and J gave up 3 bases; unmatched junction bases: 5. There are 14 residues in the CDR3. Per the germline V gene, CDR1 is MGHDK and CDR2 is SYGVNS. CDR3 in amino acids: CASSGRDRYYEQYF. In nucleotides, the CDR3 is TGTGCCAGCAGTGGCCGGGACAGGTACTACGAGCAGTACTTC.

This sequence joins TRBV10-2 and TRBJ2-3, with D unclear. V dropped 6 bases and J dropped 2 bases, with 9 bases sitting between them. This CDR3 contains 13 residues. The V gene's germline CDR1 is WSHSY and CDR2 SAAADI. The CDR3 sequence is CASSFQNTDTQYF. The CDR3 DNA reads as TGCGCCAGCAGCTTTCAGAACACAGATACGCAGTATTTT.

Here the CDR3 DNA reads TGTGCCAGCAGACCCGGACACGGACTGGAAGCTTTCTTT. Translation gives CASRPGHGLEAFF. The chain employs TRBV12-3 or TRBV12-4 and TRBJ1-1, with D perhaps matching TRBD1 (5 bases). V lost 6 bases to trimming and J lost 8 bases, with 16 bases between them. The CDR3 has 13 amino acids.

V usage is TRBV7-9 and J usage is TRBJ2-5; D remains ambiguous. The CDR3 loop spans 15 amino acids. The V end lost 5 bases, the J end lost 2 bases, and 15 bases lay between the germline ends. The germline V gene encodes CDR1 SEHNR and CDR2 FQNEAQ (reference sequence). The CDR3 sequence: CASSPPWGDQETQYF. In DNA form, the CDR3 reads TGTGCCAGCAGCCCGCCTTGGGGTGATCAAGAGACCCAGTACTTC.

The chain joins TRBV5-1 to TRBJ2-1; 7 nucleotides match TRBD1. The CDR3 runs to 17 residues. The germline V gene has CDR1 SGHRS and CDR2 YFSETQ. The trim removed 0 bases at V and 4 bases at J, leaving 10 bases unmatched. CDR3 sequence: CASSLGQGFGPYNEQFF. In DNA, the CDR3 is TGCGCCAGCAGCTTGGGACAGGGTTTTGGCCCATACAATGAGCAGTTCTTC. The full variable domain, completed using reference TRBV5-1 and TRBJ2-1, is KAGVTQTPRYLIKTRGQQVTLSCSPISGHRSVSWYQQTPGQGLQFLFEYFSETQRNKGNFPGRFSGRQFSNSRSEMNVSTLELGDSALYLCASSLGQGFGPYNEQFFGPGTRLTVL.

The rearrangement links TRBV9 to TRBJ2-5; D is perhaps TRBD1 (6 bases). Trimming left V 4 bases short and J 4 bases short, with 17 bases between. Germline CDR1 is SGDLS and CDR2 is YYNGEE. The length of the CDR3 is 15 residues. For the CDR3, the DNA is TGTGCCAGCAGCACCTCGCAGGGGCGACGAGAGACCCAGTACTTC. This gives the protein CASSTSQGRRETQYF.

This chain links TRBV20-1 with TRBJ2-1; D perhaps matches TRBD1 (6 bases). The V gene lost 4 bases and the J gene lost 8 bases, with 18 bases spanning the gap. The CDR3 has 14 amino acids. Germline V CDR1 and CDR2: DFQATT, SNEGSKA (reference sequence). The CDR3 DNA reads TGCAGTGCTACCGTCAGGGGATCCTGGGATGAGCAGTTCTTC. It is translated as CSATVRGSWDEQFF.

This clonotype came up a few times. This rearrangement joins TRBV29-1 to TRBJ2-3, with D perhaps assigned TRBD1 or TRBD2 (5 bases each). The germline V gene encodes CDR1 SQVTM and CDR2 ANQGSEA. Trimming took off 3 bases at V and 3 bases at J, with 13 bases between the two ends. CDR3 length equals 14 residues. The CDR3 region is CSVDLPGTTDTQYF. In nucleotides, the CDR3 is TGCAGCGTTGATCTTCCCGGGACGACAGATACGCAGTATTTT.

V and J are TRBV29-1 and TRBJ1-2; D is uncertain. Per the germline V gene, CDR1 is SQVTM and CDR2 is ANQGSEA. The V and J ends lost 5 bases and 0 bases respectively, with 10 bases between them. The CDR3 extends over 13 amino acids. The CDR3 DNA is TGCAGCGTTCACAAACTAGCTAACTATGGCTACACCTTC. Amino acid sequence: CSVHKLANYGYTF. Variable domain in full (rest from reference TRBV29-1 and TRBJ1-2): SAVISQKPSRDICQRGTSLTIQCQVDSQVTMMFWYRQQPGQSLTLIATANQGSEATYESGFVIDKFPISRPNLTFSTLTVSNMSPEDSSIYLCSVHKLANYGYTFGSGTRLTVV.

The gene calls are TRBV20-1 and TRBJ2-7, with TRBD1 matching over 10 bases. With 3 bases clipped from V and 3 bases from J, the junction kept 5 bases outside the gene matches. This CDR3 is 14 amino acids long. Germline CDR1 DFQATT, CDR2 SNEGSKA (reference sequence). The DNA for the CDR3 is TGCAGTGCTAGGTTCCGGGACAGGGGCTACGAGCAGTACTTC. It specifies CSARFRDRGYEQYF.

The rearrangement joins TRBV7-9 to TRBJ2-5; D may be TRBD1 (6 bases). Germline CDR1 reads SEHNR; CDR2 reads FQNEAQ (reference sequence). V was clipped by 3 bases and J by 2 bases, with 10 bases between them. The length of the CDR3 is 14 residues. The CDR3 bases are TGTGCCAGCAGCTTGAGAGGGACACAAGAGACCCAGTACTTC. This sequence encodes CASSLRGTQETQYF.

The chain couples TRBV12-5 to TRBJ2-3, with 11 bases matching TRBD2. This CDR3 has 15 amino acids. The germline V gene encodes CDR1 LGHNT and CDR2 FRNRAP. V gave up 6 bases and J gave up 1 base; unmatched junction bases: 3. CDR3 DNA: TGTGCTAGTGGCCGGGGACTAGCGGGCACAGATACGCAGTATTTT. It encodes CASGRGLAGTDTQYF.

The chain combines TRBV20-1 with TRBJ2-3; 9 positions match TRBD1. The CDR3 has 16 residues. Per germline, CDR1 DFQATT and CDR2 SNEGSKA (reference sequence). Trimming took 3 bases from V and 0 from J; bases not matched to a gene: 7. The CDR3 DNA reads as TGCAGTGCTAGCAGCCTCGGGACAGGGAGCACAGATACGCAGTATTTT. It translates to CSASSLGTGSTDTQYF.

The V and J genes are TRBV6-6 and TRBJ2-7; no reliable D call. V was pared by 4 bases and J by 0 bases, with 13 bases between. From germline, CDR1 is MNHNY and CDR2 SVGAGI (reference sequence). The CDR3 spans 15 residues. CDR3 amino acids: CASSSPGGSSYEQYF. The DNA of the CDR3 is TGTGCCAGCAGTTCCCCTGGCGGAAGCTCCTACGAGCAGTACTTC.

This clonotype was counted between two and nine times. This sequence joins TRBV20-1 and TRBJ2-5, with 7 bases lining up with TRBD2. V lost 3 bases and J lost 6; bases outside the gene matches: 10. Germline lookup yields CDR1 DFQATT and CDR2 SNEGSKA (reference sequence). The CDR3 has 14 residues. This CDR3 is CSASETSIRKTQYF. As DNA, the CDR3 is TGCAGTGCTAGCGAGACTAGCATTCGGAAGACCCAGTACTTC.